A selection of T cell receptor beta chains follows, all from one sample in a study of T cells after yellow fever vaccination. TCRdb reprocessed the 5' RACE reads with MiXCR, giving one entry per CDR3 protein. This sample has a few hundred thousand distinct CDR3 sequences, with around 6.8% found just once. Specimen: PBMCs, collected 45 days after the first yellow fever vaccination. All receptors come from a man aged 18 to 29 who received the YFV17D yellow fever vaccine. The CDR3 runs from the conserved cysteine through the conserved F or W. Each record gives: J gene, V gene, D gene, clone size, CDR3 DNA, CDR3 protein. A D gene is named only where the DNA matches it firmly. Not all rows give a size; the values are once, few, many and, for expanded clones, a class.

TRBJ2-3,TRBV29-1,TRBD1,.,TGCAGCGGCTGGGGGACAGCTAACACAGATACGCAGTATTTT,CSGWGTANTDTQYF
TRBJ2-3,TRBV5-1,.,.,TGCGCCAGCAGCACCCCCGGTTCCACAGATACGCAGTATTTT,CASSTPGSTDTQYF
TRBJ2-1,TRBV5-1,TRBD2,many,TGCGCCATCCCTGGGGGGGTCCAAGCGAACAATGAGCAGTTCTTC,CAIPGGVQANNEQFF
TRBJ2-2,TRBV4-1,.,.,TGCGCCAGCAGCCAAGTACGCGGGGAGCTGTTTTTT,CASSQVRGELFF
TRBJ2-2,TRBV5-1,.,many,TGCGCCAGCAGCTTGGAGGGACACCCGAACACCGGGGAGCTGTTTTTT,CASSLEGHPNTGELFF
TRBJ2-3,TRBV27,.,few,TGTGCCAGCAGTTTAGGTGGCAGTAGGGTAGATACGCAGTATTTT,CASSLGGSRVDTQYF
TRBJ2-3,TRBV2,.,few,TGTGCCAGCAGTGAATTGGCTGGCGGGAGCACAGATACGCAGTATTTT,CASSELAGGSTDTQYF
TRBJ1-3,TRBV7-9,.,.,TGTGCCAGCAGATCGGACAGAGACGGAAACACCATATATTTT,CASRSDRDGNTIYF
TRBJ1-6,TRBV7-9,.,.,TGTGCCAGCAGCTTAAGGGAGCCCTATAATTCACCCCTCCACTTT,CASSLREPYNSPLHF
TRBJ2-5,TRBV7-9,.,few,TGTGCCAGCAGCCTGATAGGGGCGGGAGAGACCCAGTACTTC,CASSLIGAGETQYF
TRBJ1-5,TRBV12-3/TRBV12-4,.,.,TGTGCCAGCAGTTTACGAGGCTCCGCTTATAGCAATCAGCCCCAGCATTTT,CASSLRGSAYSNQPQHF
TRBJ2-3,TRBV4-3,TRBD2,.,TGCGCCAGCAGCCAAGATGCCACTAGCGGGGGGGCCACAGATACGCAGTATTTT,CASSQDATSGGATDTQYF
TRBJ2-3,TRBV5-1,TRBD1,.,TGCGCCAGCAGCTTCCCAGGACAGGGAGCAGATACGCAGTATTTT,CASSFPGQGADTQYF
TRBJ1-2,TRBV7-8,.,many,TGTGCCAGCAGCTTAGCGGAAAGGGGTGGAACCTATGGCTACACCTTC,CASSLAERGGTYGYTF
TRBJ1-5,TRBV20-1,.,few,TGCAGTGCTGCGGACGGACCAAATCAGCCCCAGCATTTT,CSAADGPNQPQHF
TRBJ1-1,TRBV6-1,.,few,TGTGCCAGCAGTCCCTGGATGGGGGGCCCGACTGAAGCTTTCTTT,CASSPWMGGPTEAFF
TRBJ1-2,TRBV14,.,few,TGTGCCAGCAGCCAATATAGGCATGGAGCTTATGGCTACACCTTC,CASSQYRHGAYGYTF
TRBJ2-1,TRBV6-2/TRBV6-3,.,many,TGTGCCAGCACTCCATATAACCGGGACATGAGCTCCTACAATGAGCAGTTCTTC,CASTPYNRDMSSYNEQFF
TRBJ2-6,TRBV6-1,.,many,TGTGCCAGCAGTGGTGACCTTTTAGGGGCTGGGGCCAACGTCCTGACTTTC,CASSGDLLGAGANVLTF
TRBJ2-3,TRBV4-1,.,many,TGCGCCAGCAGCCAATTAGGGGCTGGCACAGATACGCAGTATTTT,CASSQLGAGTDTQYF
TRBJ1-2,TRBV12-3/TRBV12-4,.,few,TGTGCCAGCAGTCTCCTCTCCAGGGTACGGGGTGGCTACACCTTC,CASSLLSRVRGGYTF
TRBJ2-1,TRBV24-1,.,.,TGTGCCACCAGTGACTCGGGACGAGATGAAAATGAGCAGTTCTTC,CATSDSGRDENEQFF
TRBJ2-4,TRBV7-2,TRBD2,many,TGTGCCAGCAGCTTAGATCCTAGCGGGGGGTCCATTCAGTACTTC,CASSLDPSGGSIQYF
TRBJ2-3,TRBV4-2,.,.,TGTGCCAGCAGCCAACAGACTCGCACAGATACGCAGTATTTT,CASSQQTRTDTQYF
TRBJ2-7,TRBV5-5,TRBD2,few,TGTGCCAGCGAAAGGACTAGCGCCGAAAAATACGAGCAGTACTTC,CASERTSAEKYEQYF
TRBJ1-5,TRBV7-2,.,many,TGTGCCAGCAGCGCCAGCCTTAATCAGCCCCAGCATTTT,CASSASLNQPQHF
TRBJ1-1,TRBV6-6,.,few,TGTGCCACGGCCCTCGGCGAGAACACTGAAGCTTTCTTT,CATALGENTEAFF
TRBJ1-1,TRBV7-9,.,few,TGTGCCAGCAGCTTTGCACAGAACACTGAAGCTTTCTTT,CASSFAQNTEAFF
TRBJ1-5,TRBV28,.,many,TGTGCCAGCAGTTTTGTGGGGAACCAGCCCCAGCATTTT,CASSFVGNQPQHF
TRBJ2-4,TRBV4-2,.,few,TGTGCCAGCAGCCAAGATCTCTTGACCTTGGGGGACATTCAGTACTTC,CASSQDLLTLGDIQYF
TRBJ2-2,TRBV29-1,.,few,TGCAGCGTTGATTTGGGGGCGGTCGGGGAGCTGTTTTTT,CSVDLGAVGELFF
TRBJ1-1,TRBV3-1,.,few,TGTGCCAGCAGCCAAGCTTCTATGAACACTGAAGCTTTCTTT,CASSQASMNTEAFF
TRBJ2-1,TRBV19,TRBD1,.,TGTGCCACGGGACAGGGGGCCAATGAGCAGTTCTTC,CATGQGANEQFF
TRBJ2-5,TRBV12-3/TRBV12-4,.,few,TGTGCCAGCAGACATAGCCGGGAGACCCAGTACTTC,CASRHSRETQYF
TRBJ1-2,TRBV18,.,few,TGTGCCAGCTCACTATCCGGGACATCCGGCTACACCTTC,CASSLSGTSGYTF
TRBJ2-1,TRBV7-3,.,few,TGTGCCAGCAGCTTCGGGAGTCAGGGTATGAGATTCTTC,CASSFGSQGMRFF
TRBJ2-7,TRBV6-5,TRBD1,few,TGTGCCAGCAGTTACCCGGGACAGGGGGCTTACGAGCAGTACTTC,CASSYPGQGAYEQYF
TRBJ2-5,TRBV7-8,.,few,TGTGCCAGCATCCGCTCCCGCCTGAGACAACAAGAGACCCAGTACTTC,CASIRSRLRQQETQYF
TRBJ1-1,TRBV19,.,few,TGTGCCAGCACCTCGGGTTTTGGGAACACTGAAGCTTTCTTT,CASTSGFGNTEAFF
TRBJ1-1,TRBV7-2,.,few,TGTGCCAGCAGCGATCTCTGGATGAACACTGAAGCTTTCTTT,CASSDLWMNTEAFF
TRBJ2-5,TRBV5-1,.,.,TGCGCCACCAGAGGACAGTTCCAAGAGACCCAGTACTTC,CATRGQFQETQYF
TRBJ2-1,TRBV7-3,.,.,TGTGCCAGCAGCCCTAATCGGGAGCAGGCCTACAATGAGCAGTTCTTC,CASSPNREQAYNEQFF
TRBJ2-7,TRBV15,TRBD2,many,TGTGCCACCAGCAGAGATCTAGCGGGGTCCTACGAGCAGTACTTC,CATSRDLAGSYEQYF
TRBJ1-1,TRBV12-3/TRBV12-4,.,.,TGTGCCAGCGCTAGGGTGGTTACTGAAGCTTTCTTT,CASARVVTEAFF
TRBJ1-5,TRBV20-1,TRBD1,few,TGCAGTGCTAGTGATCTAGGACAGGGGAATCAGCCCCAGCATTTT,CSASDLGQGNQPQHF
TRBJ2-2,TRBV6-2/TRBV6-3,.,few,TGTGCCAGCAGCTCACTGGGGGGCGAAGCTTCCGGGGAGCTGTTTTTT,CASSSLGGEASGELFF
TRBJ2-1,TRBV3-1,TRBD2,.,TGTGCCAGCAGCCAAGATCGAATCGGGGGGGCCCTTGGGGAGCAGTTCTTC,CASSQDRIGGALGEQFF
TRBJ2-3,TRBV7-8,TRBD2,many,TGTGCCAGCAGCTTAGCGGGAGGGACGCAGTATTTT,CASSLAGGTQYF
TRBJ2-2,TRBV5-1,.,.,TGCGCCAGCAGCTTGGACGGACCTAACACCGGGGAGCTGTTTTTT,CASSLDGPNTGELFF
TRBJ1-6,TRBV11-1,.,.,TGTGCCAGCAGCCAGCACTCAAGTACGGCCGATTCACCCCTCCACTTT,CASSQHSSTADSPLHF
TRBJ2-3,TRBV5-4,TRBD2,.,TGTGCCAGCAGCCGGGGGGGGGTTAGCACAGATACGCAGTATTTT,CASSRGGVSTDTQYF
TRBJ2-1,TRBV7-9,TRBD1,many,TGTGCCAGCAGCTTAGTCAGGGGGAATGAGCAGTTCTTC,CASSLVRGNEQFF
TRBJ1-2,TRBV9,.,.,TGTGCCAGCAGCGTAGCGGGGGGCGCTGGGGGCTACACCTTC,CASSVAGGAGGYTF
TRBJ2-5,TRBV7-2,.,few,TGTGCCAGCAGCCAACTGGGGACCCAGTACTTC,CASSQLGTQYF